The 14 T cell receptor beta chains presented below share a single source sample, sequenced in a study of early T cells in non-severe SARS-CoV-2 infection. MiXCR, run by TCRdb on the 5' RACE reads, gives a single entry per CDR3 protein. The top ten clones hold roughly 26% of a sample with roughly 41,000 distinct CDR3 sequences, approximately 6.3% of them seen once. Specimen: whole blood. These receptors were obtained from an adult who was a healthcare worker with PCR-confirmed SARS-CoV-2 infection or an uninfected control (not recorded which).

In this sample, this clonotype turned up many times. This sequence joins TRBV3-1 and TRBJ1-2; 7 bases align to TRBD1. This CDR3 comprises 13 residues. Germline V gives CDR1 LGHDT, CDR2 YNNKEL (reference sequence). The junction had 2 bases not matched to a gene; V was cut back by 3 bases and J by 4 bases. The CDR3 DNA reads as TGTGCCAGCAGCCAGGCAGGGGGCTATGGCTACACCTTC. Protein product: CASSQAGGYGYTF.

This clonotype was found many times. The chain combines TRBV4-3 with TRBJ1-1; TRBD1 matches at 8 bases. CDR3 size: 17 residues. Trimming at V came to 1 base and at J to 3 bases, leaving 10 bases not matched to a gene. Germline CDR1 LGHNA, CDR2 YSLEER. CDR3 in amino acids: CASSQGRDRWRYTEAFF. CDR3 coding DNA: TGCGCCAGCAGCCAAGGACGGGACAGGTGGAGGTACACTGAAGCTTTCTTT.

This clonotype turned up a few times. CDR3 DNA: TGTGCCAGCAGCCCCTCCATTGCAGTCTCCTACGAGCAGTACTTC. It yields the protein CASSPSIAVSYEQYF. The V call is TRBV3-1, the J call TRBJ2-7; D not certain. The CDR3 totals 15 residues. V lost 4 bases and J lost 0, with 13 bases in between. Germline V gives CDR1 LGHDT, CDR2 YNNKEL (reference sequence).

This clonotype has only a few counts. CDR3 amino acids: CASTPDSLETQYF. CDR3 sequence (DNA): TGTGCCAGCACTCCGGACAGCCTAGAGACCCAGTACTTC. V and J are TRBV6-1 and TRBJ2-5, with D perhaps matching TRBD1 (6 bases). CDR3 length: 13 residues. V gave up 7 bases and J gave up 4 bases, with 13 bases separating them. Per the germline V gene, CDR1 is MNHNS and CDR2 is SASEGT.

The sample holds many counts of this clonotype. The CDR3 loop is CASSLGASGASNEQFF. In DNA form, the CDR3 reads TGTGCCAGCAGCTTGGGGGCTAGCGGGGCTAGCAATGAGCAGTTCTTC. The chain combines TRBV5-4 with TRBJ2-1, with 9 nucleotides matching TRBD2. The CDR3 length is 16 residues. The trim removed 0 bases at V and 6 bases at J, leaving 7 bases unmatched. CDR1 and CDR2 (germline): SGHNT, YYREEE (reference sequence).

This clonotype was observed at least ten times. The V and J genes are TRBV30 and TRBJ1-1; D may be TRBD1 (5 bases). CDR3 size: 15 residues. V lost 5 bases to trimming and J lost 1 base, with 17 bases between them. Germline CDR1 GTSNPN, CDR2 SVGIG (reference sequence). The CDR3 sequence is CAWDRGVSKNTEAFF. CDR3 bases: TGTGCCTGGGATCGGGGGGTATCGAAGAACACTGAAGCTTTCTTT.

This clonotype was counted at least ten times. The chain combines TRBV6-1 with TRBJ1-1; D unresolved. This CDR3 has 14 amino acids. Germline V CDR1 and CDR2: MNHNS, SASEGT. With 2 bases removed from V and 1 base from J, the gap between germline ends came to 8 bases. The CDR3 loop is CASSELGWNTEAFF. Written as DNA, the CDR3 is TGTGCCAGCAGTGAATTAGGTTGGAACACTGAAGCTTTCTTT.

V and J are TRBV12-3 or TRBV12-4 and TRBJ1-1; maybe TRBD1 (6 bases). V was clipped by 7 bases and J by 11 bases, with 26 bases between them. The CDR3 extends over 15 amino acids. The CDR3 region is CASTSQQGPLPGAFF. CDR3 sequence (DNA): TGTGCCAGCACCTCTCAGCAGGGGCCTCTTCCGGGGGCTTTCTTT.

This clonotype turned up a few times. The chain recombines TRBV20-1 with TRBJ2-7; 11 nucleotides agree with TRBD2. Germline V gives CDR1 DFQATT, CDR2 SNEGSKA (reference sequence). The CDR3 extends over 13 amino acids. The ends lost 6 bases at V and 2 bases at J; junction bases unmatched: 3. The CDR3 DNA reads as TGCAGTGCCATGACTAGCGGGACCTACGAGCAGTACTTC. Its protein product is CSAMTSGTYEQYF.

This clonotype appeared a few times. The V call is TRBV6-1, the J call TRBJ2-3, with a tentative D call TRBD2 (5 bases). In germline, CDR1 is MNHNS, CDR2 SASEGT. CDR3 size: 14 residues. V was shortened by 1 base and J by 4 bases, with 9 bases between the two germline ends. CDR3 bases: TGTGCCAGCAGTGAAGGGAGTAGCGCAGATACGCAGTATTTT. Translated: CASSEGSSADTQYF.

This clonotype was detected ten times or more. The genes are TRBV4-3 and TRBJ2-4; tentatively, D is TRBD2 (6 bases). Trimming took off 0 bases at V and 12 bases at J, with 9 bases between the two ends. From germline, CDR1 is LGHNA and CDR2 YSLEER. This CDR3 comprises 12 residues. CDR3 loop: CASSQDRGSQYF. CDR3 bases: TGCGCCAGCAGCCAAGATCGGGGGTCTCAGTACTTC.

The table lists this clonotype with many counts. The CDR3 loop is CATGGTALDTQYF. The CDR3 nucleotides are TGTGCCACCGGAGGGACAGCCTTAGATACGCAGTATTTT. The chain employs TRBV24-1 and TRBJ2-3, with a possible D match to TRBD1 (7 bases). This CDR3 has 13 residues. V lost 9 bases to trimming and J lost 5 bases, with 14 bases between them. Per the germline V gene, CDR1 is KGHDR and CDR2 is SFDVKD.

There are many counts of this clonotype. The chain joins TRBV7-2 to TRBJ1-2; D may be TRBD1 (6 bases). Trimming removed 1 base from V and 4 bases from J, with 16 bases in between. This CDR3 is built from 16 residues. The germline CDR1 and CDR2 sequences are SGHTA and FQGNSA. CDR3 coding DNA: TGTGCCAGCAGCTTAGGAGGTAGCGGCAGGGGCTATGGCTACACCTTC. Residues: CASSLGGSGRGYGYTF.

DNA of the CDR3: TGCAGTACCCAGAAGGGGGCGAACTATGGCTACACCTTC. Residues: CSTQKGANYGYTF. This chain joins TRBV20-1 and TRBJ1-2, with 7 bases identical to TRBD1. CDR3 length: 13 residues. Germline-derived CDR1 and CDR2 are DFQATT and SNEGSKA (reference sequence). Unmatched junction bases numbered 8, after V lost 8 bases and J lost 2 bases.